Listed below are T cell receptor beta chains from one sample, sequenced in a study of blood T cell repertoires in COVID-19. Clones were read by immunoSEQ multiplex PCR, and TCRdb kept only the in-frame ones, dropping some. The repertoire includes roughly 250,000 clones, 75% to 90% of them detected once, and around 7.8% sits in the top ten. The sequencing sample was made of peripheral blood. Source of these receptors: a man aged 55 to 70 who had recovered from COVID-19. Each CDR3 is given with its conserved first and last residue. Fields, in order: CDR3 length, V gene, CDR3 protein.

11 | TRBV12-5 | CASGHDQPQHF
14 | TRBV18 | CASSPAREDYGYTF
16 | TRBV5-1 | CASSLRVGGLDGEQYF
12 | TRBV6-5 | CAAGGTTGELFF
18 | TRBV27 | CASSLSYRTGVWISPLHF
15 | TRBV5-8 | CASSTGQGGDYEQYF
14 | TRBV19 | CASQQGWNNQPQHF
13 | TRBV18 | CASSPSGDSPLHF
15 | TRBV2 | CASRGLAGGTDTQYF
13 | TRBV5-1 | CASSLGLQETQYF
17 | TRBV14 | CASSPPTGGFLTDTQYF
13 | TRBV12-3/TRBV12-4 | CASSFGESYGYTF
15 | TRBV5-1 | CASSLEGRLDGELFF
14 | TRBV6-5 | CASRDGQGYYEQYF
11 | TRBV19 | CASSSSREQYF
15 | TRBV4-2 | CASSQVGGAKDTQYF
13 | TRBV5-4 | CASRPIGNTEAFF
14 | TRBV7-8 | CASSLRTESYGYTF
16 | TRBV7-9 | CASSLGGQGDTGELFF
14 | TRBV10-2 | CASWGAQLGNTIYF
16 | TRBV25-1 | CASSADTGPRYEKLFF
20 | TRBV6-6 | CASRRLAGGPGGVTKNIQYF
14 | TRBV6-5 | CASKRGDRSGELFF
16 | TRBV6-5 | CASSYGTSGGTDTQYF
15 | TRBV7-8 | CASSFWAGVNGGYTF
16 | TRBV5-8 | CASSLARVISGNTIYF
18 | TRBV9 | CASSVASFKTGSGGELFF
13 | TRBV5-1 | CASRQVGGYGYTF
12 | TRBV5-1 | CASSLAVGTQYF
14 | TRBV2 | CASIKQDRGYEQYF
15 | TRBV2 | CASSEALNRIYGYTF
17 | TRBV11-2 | CASSLVIHRGGAGELFF
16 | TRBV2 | CASRDTGTGAYNEQFF
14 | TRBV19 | CASSIDSPRTEAFF
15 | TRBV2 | CASSGRQGATGELFF
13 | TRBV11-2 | CASSLSLQGELFF
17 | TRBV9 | CASSVVGAGGNTGELFF
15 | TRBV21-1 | CASPTVGGENTEAFF
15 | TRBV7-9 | CASSRTQSGTDTQYF
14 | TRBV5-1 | CASQERGVQETQYF
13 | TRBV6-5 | CASSTLGSYEQYF
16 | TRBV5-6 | CASSFKWAGVNTEAFF
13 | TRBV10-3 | CATSLEGDTEAFF
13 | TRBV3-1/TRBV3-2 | CASSQGRDRSYTF
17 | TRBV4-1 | CASSQDPGTGATGELFF
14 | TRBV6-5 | CASSVAGGADTQYF
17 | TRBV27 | CASSLGSGGGTTDTQYF
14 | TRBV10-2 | CASSETGQATWQYF
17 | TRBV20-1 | CSASGASGGTRTDTQYF
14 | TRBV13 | CATTTGSYNSPLHF
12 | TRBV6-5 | CASTGQSYGYTF
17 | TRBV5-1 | CASTTLAGFANTGELFF
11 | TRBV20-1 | CSANRVGEQFF